This T cell receptor (beta chain) was recorded in a study of T-cell memory formation after mild COVID-19. One entry per CDR3 protein results from TCRdb running MiXCR on the 5' RACE reads. Of approximately 270,000 distinct CDR3 sequences listed, roughly 15% are singletons. This clonotype occurred many times. This TCR was recovered from a man between 18 and 35 years old who had mild COVID-19 (a few samples of this study predate the infection). Cell type and time point are not known. The sequencing input was PBMCs or a T cell subset sorted from them (not recorded which).

The CDR3 nucleotides read TGTGCCAGCTCAACGGGACATACGAATCAGCCCCAGCATTTT. It yields the protein CASSTGHTNQPQHF. The chain carries TRBV18 and TRBJ1-5, with D possibly TRBD1 on 6 matching bases. Trimming shortened V by 5 bases and J by 4 bases, and 12 bases separated the two germline ends. CDR1 and CDR2 (germline): KGHSH, LQKENI. This CDR3 spans 14 amino acids.